This T cell receptor beta chain was obtained from a study of shared clonotypes between healthy human individuals. Findings of the study overall: Despite large depth, rarefaction showed incomplete sorted-subset sequencing. It was only blood that was sampled, and tissue repertoires likely differ.

This CDR3 comprises 13 residues. Germline CDR1 is SGDLS and CDR2 is YYNGEE. Trimming shortened V by 1 base and J by 4 bases, and 8 bases separated the two germline ends. Assay execution proceeded at the deep level. The method was immunoSEQ multiplex PCR; TCRdb's version includes in-frame clones alone and lacks a portion of them. Among around 2,000,000 clones listed, around 96% were seen once. Naivety among CD8 cells was defined by CD45RO negativity and positive CCR7 selection, thereby excluding terminally differentiated effector memory CD45RA+ cells. HIV-negative, healthy adults without recent acute infections or vaccinations were the donors. Remarks on this clone: The antigen remains undetermined.

This TCR was recovered from a man younger than 35 in good health. The V gene is TRBV9, the J gene TRBJ1-2; TRBD1 is a possible D gene (5 bases). Sequences were obtained from naive CD8+ T cells sorted from blood. The CDR3 DNA reads TGTGCCAGCAGCGTAAGGGACGGCTATGGCTACACCTTC. Its translation: CASSVRDGYGYTF. Complete variable domain (other parts from reference TRBV9 and TRBJ1-2): DSGVTQTPKHLITATGQRVTLRCSPRSGDLSVYWYQQSLDQGLQFLIQYYNGEERAKGNILERFSAQQFPDLHSELNLSSLELGDSALYFCASSVRDGYGYTFGSGTRLTVV.